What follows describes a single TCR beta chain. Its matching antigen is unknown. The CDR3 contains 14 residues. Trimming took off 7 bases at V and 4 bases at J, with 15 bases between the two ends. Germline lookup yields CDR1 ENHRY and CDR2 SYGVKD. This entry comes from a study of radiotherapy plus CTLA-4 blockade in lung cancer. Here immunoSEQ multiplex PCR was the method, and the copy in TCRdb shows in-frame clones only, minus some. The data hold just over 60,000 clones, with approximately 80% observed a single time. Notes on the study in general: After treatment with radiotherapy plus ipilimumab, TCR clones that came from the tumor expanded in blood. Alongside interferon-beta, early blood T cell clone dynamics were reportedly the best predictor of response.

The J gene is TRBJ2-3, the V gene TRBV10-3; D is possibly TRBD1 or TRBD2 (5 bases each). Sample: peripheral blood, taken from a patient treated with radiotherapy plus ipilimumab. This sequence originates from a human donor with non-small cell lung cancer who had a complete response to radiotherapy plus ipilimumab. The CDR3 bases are TGTGCCATCAACCGAGGGGATTGGGCAGATACGCAGTATTTT. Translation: CAINRGDWADTQYF.